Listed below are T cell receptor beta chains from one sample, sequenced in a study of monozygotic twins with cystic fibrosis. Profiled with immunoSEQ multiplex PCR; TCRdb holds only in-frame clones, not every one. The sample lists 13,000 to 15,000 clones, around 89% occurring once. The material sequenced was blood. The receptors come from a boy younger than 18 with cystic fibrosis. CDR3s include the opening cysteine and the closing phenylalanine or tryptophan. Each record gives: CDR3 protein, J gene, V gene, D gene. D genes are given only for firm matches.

CASNTGESNQPQHF TRBJ1-5 TRBV6-6 TRBD1
CASSFWREGSYNEQFF TRBJ2-1 TRBV27 TRBD2
CASARGGGETQYF TRBJ2-5 TRBV7-2 -
CASSEVSYNEQFF TRBJ2-1 TRBV2 -
CASSRLIMGADTQYF TRBJ2-3 TRBV4-2 -
CAWSVQRTDYNEQFF TRBJ2-1 TRBV30 -
CASGQGRDTEAFF TRBJ1-1 TRBV10-1 TRBD1
CASSVDPGQNSPLHF TRBJ1-6 TRBV9 -
CASSVGTSGGAMGEQYF TRBJ2-7 TRBV9 TRBD2
CASSPRDISSYEQYF TRBJ2-7 TRBV7-9 -
CASRSGGATLRYGYTF TRBJ1-2 TRBV21-1 -
CASSYSGQGPYNEQFF TRBJ2-1 TRBV27 TRBD1
CASSRSAAGTDTQYF TRBJ2-3 TRBV18 -
CASSLFAGTGPNEQFF TRBJ2-1 TRBV7-2 TRBD1
CATSRDQAYSGANVLTF TRBJ2-6 TRBV15 -
CASSSSGGTYNEQFF TRBJ2-1 TRBV19 TRBD2